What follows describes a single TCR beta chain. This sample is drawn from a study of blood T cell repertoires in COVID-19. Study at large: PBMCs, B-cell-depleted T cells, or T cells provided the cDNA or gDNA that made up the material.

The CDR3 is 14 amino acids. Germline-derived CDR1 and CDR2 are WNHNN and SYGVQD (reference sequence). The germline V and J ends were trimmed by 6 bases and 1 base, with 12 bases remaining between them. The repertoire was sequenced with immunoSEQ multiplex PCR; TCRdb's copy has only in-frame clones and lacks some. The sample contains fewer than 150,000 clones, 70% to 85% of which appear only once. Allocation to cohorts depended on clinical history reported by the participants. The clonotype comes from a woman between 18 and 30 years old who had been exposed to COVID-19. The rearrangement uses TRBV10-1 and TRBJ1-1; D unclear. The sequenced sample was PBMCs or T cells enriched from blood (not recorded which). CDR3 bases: TGCGCCAGCAGCCAAGGTCGGGGGAACACTGAAGCTTTCTTT. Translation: CASSQGRGNTEAFF.